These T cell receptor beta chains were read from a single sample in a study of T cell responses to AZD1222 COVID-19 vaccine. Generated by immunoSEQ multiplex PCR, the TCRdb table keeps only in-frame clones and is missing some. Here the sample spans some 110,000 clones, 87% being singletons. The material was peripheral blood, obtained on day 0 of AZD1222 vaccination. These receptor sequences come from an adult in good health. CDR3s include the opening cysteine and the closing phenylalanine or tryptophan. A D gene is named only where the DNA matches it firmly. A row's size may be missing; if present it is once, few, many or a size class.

cdr3_aa: CASAQTGGQDTQYF
cdr3_nt: TGTGCTAGTGCCCAGACAGGGGGGCAAGATACGCAGTATTTT
cdr3_length: 14
clone_size: once
j_call: TRBJ2-3
d_call: TRBD1
v_call: TRBV12-5

cdr3_aa: CASSIAGEQFF
cdr3_nt: TGTGCCAGTAGTATAGCGGGTGAGCAGTTCTTC
cdr3_length: 11
clone_size: .
j_call: TRBJ2-1
d_call: .
v_call: TRBV19

cdr3_aa: CASSQDRPRAAKLFF
cdr3_nt: TGTGCCAGCAGCCAAGATAGGCCGAGGGCGGCAAAACTGTTTTTT
cdr3_length: 15
clone_size: .
j_call: TRBJ1-4
d_call: .
v_call: TRBV3-1/TRBV3-2

cdr3_aa: CAISVGGTWGPDTQYF
cdr3_nt: TGTGCCATCAGTGTGGGAGGGACTTGGGGCCCAGATACGCAGTATTTT
cdr3_length: 16
clone_size: .
j_call: TRBJ2-3
d_call: TRBD2
v_call: TRBV10-3

cdr3_aa: CASSFPGSYEQYF
cdr3_nt: TGTGCCAGCAGCTTCCCCGGGAGCTACGAGCAGTACTTC
cdr3_length: 13
clone_size: .
j_call: TRBJ2-7
d_call: .
v_call: TRBV13

cdr3_aa: CASSLTRPGVGIF
cdr3_nt: TGTGCCAGCAGCCTTACTCGTCCGGGAGTCGGAATCTTT
cdr3_length: 13
clone_size: .
j_call: TRBJ1-1
d_call: .
v_call: TRBV3-1/TRBV3-2

cdr3_aa: CASSSHPSGGGEQFF
cdr3_nt: TGTGCCAGCAGCTCCCACCCTAGCGGGGGTGGTGAGCAGTTCTTC
cdr3_length: 15
clone_size: .
j_call: TRBJ2-1
d_call: TRBD2
v_call: TRBV7-3

cdr3_aa: CASLQGAYGYTF
cdr3_nt: TGTGCCAGCTTACAGGGTGCCTATGGCTACACCTTC
cdr3_length: 12
clone_size: .
j_call: TRBJ1-2
d_call: .
v_call: TRBV6-5

cdr3_aa: CAPERQGNTEAFF
cdr3_nt: TGTGCCCCAGAGAGACAGGGAAATACTGAAGCTTTCTTT
cdr3_length: 13
clone_size: .
j_call: TRBJ1-1
d_call: TRBD1
v_call: TRBV7-9

cdr3_aa: CASSLARASGYSYNEQFF
cdr3_nt: TGTGCCAGCAGCTTAGCGAGGGCTAGCGGGTACTCCTACAATGAGCAGTTCTTC
cdr3_length: 18
clone_size: .
j_call: TRBJ2-1
d_call: TRBD2
v_call: TRBV7-9

cdr3_aa: CAISEKDYEQYF
cdr3_nt: TGTGCCATCAGTGAAAAAGACTACGAGCAGTACTTC
cdr3_length: 12
clone_size: .
j_call: TRBJ2-7
d_call: .
v_call: TRBV10-3

cdr3_aa: CASSRLQGNTEAFF
cdr3_nt: TGTGCCAGCAGCCGACTACAGGGGAACACTGAAGCTTTCTTT
cdr3_length: 14
clone_size: .
j_call: TRBJ1-1
d_call: .
v_call: TRBV9

cdr3_aa: CASSPVGPGELFF
cdr3_nt: TGTGCCAGCAGCCCAGTGGGACCCGGGGAGCTGTTTTTT
cdr3_length: 13
clone_size: once
j_call: TRBJ2-2
d_call: .
v_call: TRBV7-3

cdr3_aa: CASSFNWGYGYTF
cdr3_nt: TGTGCCAGCAGTTTTAATTGGGGCTATGGCTACACCTTC
cdr3_length: 13
clone_size: .
j_call: TRBJ1-2
d_call: .
v_call: TRBV27

cdr3_aa: CASSDPGVSPLHF
cdr3_nt: TGTGCCAGCAGCGACCCGGGGGTTTCACCCCTCCACTTT
cdr3_length: 13
clone_size: .
j_call: TRBJ1-6
d_call: .
v_call: TRBV4-2

cdr3_aa: CASSPSYEQYF
cdr3_nt: TGTGCCAGCAGCCCCTCCTACGAGCAGTACTTC
cdr3_length: 11
clone_size: .
j_call: TRBJ2-7
d_call: .
v_call: TRBV11-2

cdr3_aa: CASSQGWGVEQYF
cdr3_nt: TGTGCCAGCAGCCAGGGGTGGGGGGTCGAGCAGTACTTC
cdr3_length: 13
clone_size: .
j_call: TRBJ2-7
d_call: .
v_call: TRBV3-1/TRBV3-2

cdr3_aa: CASRQGAQETQYF
cdr3_nt: TGTGCCAGCAGACAGGGGGCCCAAGAGACCCAGTACTTC
cdr3_length: 13
clone_size: once
j_call: TRBJ2-5
d_call: TRBD1
v_call: TRBV27

cdr3_aa: CSVDGLGSQETQYF
cdr3_nt: TGCAGCGTTGATGGGCTCGGGAGCCAAGAGACCCAGTACTTC
cdr3_length: 14
clone_size: .
j_call: TRBJ2-5
d_call: .
v_call: TRBV29-1

cdr3_aa: CASSQNRDSLTTKYF
cdr3_nt: TGCGCCAGCAGCCAGAACAGGGACAGCCTGACCACGAAGTACTTC
cdr3_length: 15
clone_size: .
j_call: TRBJ2-7
d_call: TRBD1
v_call: TRBV4-1

cdr3_aa: CASSLARTRSYGYTF
cdr3_nt: TGTGCCAGCAGCTTAGCGAGGACGAGGAGCTATGGCTACACCTTC
cdr3_length: 15
clone_size: .
j_call: TRBJ1-2
d_call: .
v_call: TRBV7-2

cdr3_aa: CASSRQGASYEQYF
cdr3_nt: TGTGCCAGCAGCCGTCAGGGCGCCTCCTACGAGCAGTACTTC
cdr3_length: 14
clone_size: .
j_call: TRBJ2-7
d_call: .
v_call: TRBV25-1

cdr3_aa: CASSFTMRAYEQYF
cdr3_nt: TGTGCCAGCAGTTTTACGATGCGAGCCTACGAGCAGTACTTC
cdr3_length: 14
clone_size: .
j_call: TRBJ2-7
d_call: .
v_call: TRBV28

cdr3_aa: CASSRGGRVGELFF
cdr3_nt: TGTGCCAGCAGCCGCGGGGGCAGGGTCGGGGAGCTGTTTTTT
cdr3_length: 14
clone_size: .
j_call: TRBJ2-2
d_call: .
v_call: TRBV3-1/TRBV3-2